The 22 T cell receptor beta chains given below trace back to one sample, sequenced in a study of TIL therapy for anti-PD-1-resistant metastatic lung cancer. Sequencing used immunoSEQ v3. Libraries were prepared by immunoSEQ multiplex PCR; TCRdb keeps only in-frame clonotypes and omits some of them. The sample carries about 50,000 clones, 80% to 90% recorded once. The time point was: pre-treatment sample, taken before nivolumab and TIL therapy. Sequenced here: blood, sampled at baseline. Receptors were obtained from a person aged 25 to 85 with non-small cell lung cancer.

J is TRBJ2-7 and V is TRBV6-5; perhaps D is TRBD1 or TRBD2 (5 bases each). The germline V and J ends were trimmed by 6 bases and 1 base, with 13 bases remaining between them. Germline loops: CDR1 MNHEY, CDR2 SVGAGI. This CDR3 is 14 amino acids long. The CDR3 region is CASSDLGESYEQYF. The CDR3 DNA is TGTGCCAGCAGCGACCTAGGGGAGTCCTACGAGCAGTACTTC.

The chain employs TRBV28 and TRBJ1-4; D is undetermined. CDR3 length: 16 residues. CDR1 and CDR2 (germline): MDHEN, SYDVKM. Trimming removed 5 bases at V and 0 bases at J, with 13 bases between. CDR3 amino acids: CASSIPRGATNEKLFF. The DNA of the CDR3 is TGTGCCAGCAGTATCCCCAGAGGAGCAACTAATGAAAAACTGTTTTTT. Full variable domain (rest looked up from reference TRBV28 and TRBJ1-4): DVKVTQSSRYLVKRTGEKVFLECVQDMDHENMFWYRQDPGLGLRLIYFSYDVKMKEKGDIPEGYSVSREKKERFSLILESASTNQTSMYLCASSIPRGATNEKLFFGSGTQLSVL.

This clone has a single count. The chain joins TRBV21-1 to TRBJ1-2. TRBV21-1 is tagged as a pseudogene. The CDR3 is 21 residues long. CDR3 amino acids: CASSKDFHNRPGPREDYGYTF. The CDR3 region has the DNA TGTGCCAGCAGCAAAGATTTCCACAACCGGCCGGGACCAAGGGAGGACTATGGCTACACCTTC.

V usage is TRBV5-6 and J usage is TRBJ2-7; D remains ambiguous. The CDR3 extends over 13 amino acids. Germline V gene data show CDR1 as SGHDT and CDR2 as YYEEEE. V was trimmed by 1 base and J by 4 bases, leaving 9 bases between them. Here the CDR3 DNA reads TGTGCCAGCAGCTTGTTTGAGGAATACGAGCAGTACTTC. Amino acids: CASSLFEEYEQYF.

This chain connects TRBV7-8 to TRBJ1-1, with a weak D call TRBD1 (5 bases). Germline loops: CDR1 SGHVS, CDR2 FQNEAQ. The CDR3 consists of 15 residues. V dropped 0 bases and J dropped 2 bases, with 10 bases sitting between them. The CDR3 loop is CASSLASGGNTEAFF. CDR3 sequence (DNA): TGTGCCAGCAGCTTAGCGTCTGGGGGAAACACTGAAGCTTTCTTT.

The rearrangement links TRBV27 to TRBJ2-3, with D tentatively TRBD2 (5 bases). Trimming took 3 bases from V and 0 from J, leaving 10 bases between them. Germline values: CDR1 MNHEY, CDR2 SMNVEV (reference sequence). The CDR3 is 15 residues long. The CDR3 DNA sequence: TGTGCCAGCAGTTTCCTAGCTGTGAGCACAGATACGCAGTATTTT. Protein sequence: CASSFLAVSTDTQYF.

This sequence joins TRBV5-6 and TRBJ2-3; D not certain. This CDR3 comprises 15 residues. Between the trimmed V and J ends, which lost 0 bases and 2 bases, there was a span of 10 bases. Germline V CDR1 and CDR2: SGHDT, YYEEEE. This CDR3 reads CASSLVRYFTDTQYF. The CDR3 DNA reads TGTGCCAGCAGCTTGGTCCGGTACTTCACAGATACGCAGTATTTT.

The chain links TRBV5-3 to TRBJ1-2; D uncertain. TRBV5-3 is classed as an ORF, of uncertain function. The CDR3 is 12 residues long. The V end lost 10 bases, the J end lost 2 bases, and 12 bases lay between the germline ends. CDR3 residues: CAEKTGNYGYTF. Here the CDR3 DNA reads TGTGCCGAGAAGACGGGAAACTATGGCTACACCTTC.

The chain is built from TRBV7-3 and TRBJ1-2, with 7 bases aligning to TRBD1. Germline CDR1 reads SGHTA; CDR2 reads FQGTGA. The CDR3 length is 15 residues. The V gene end was trimmed by 3 bases and the J gene end by 8 bases; junction bases not matched to a gene: 12. CDR3 sequence (DNA): TGTGCCAGCAGCTTCGATACAGGGGCCAAGGGGGGCTACACCTTC. Amino acid sequence: CASSFDTGAKGGYTF. Full variable domain (missing parts from reference TRBV7-3 and TRBJ1-2): GAGVSQTPSNKVTEKGKYVELRCDPISGHTALYWYRQSLGQGPEFLIYFQGTGAADDSGLPNDRFFAVRPEGSVSTLKIQRTERGDSAVYLCASSFDTGAKGGYTFGSGTRLTVV.

The V gene is TRBV7-9, the J gene TRBJ1-1; no definite D call. Looked up from germline, CDR1 is SEHNR and CDR2 is FQNEAQ (reference sequence). V lost 1 base and J lost 2, with 8 bases in between. The CDR3 is 14 residues long. DNA for the CDR3: TGTGCCAGCAGCTTAGTACCCTTAAACACTGAAGCTTTCTTT. Its translation is CASSLVPLNTEAFF. The full variable domain, completed using reference TRBV7-9 and TRBJ1-1, is DTGVSQNPRHKITKRGQNVTFRCDPISEHNRLYWYRQTLGQGPEFLTYFQNEAQLEKSRLLSDRFSAERPKGSFSTLEIQRTEQGDSAMYLCASSLVPLNTEAFFGQGTRLTVV.

The chain carries TRBV7-2 and TRBJ1-2; 9 bases map to TRBD1. This CDR3 region has 15 residues. Germline V gene data show CDR1 as SGHTA and CDR2 as FQGNSA. Unmatched junction bases numbered 9, after V lost 5 bases and J lost 5 bases. The DNA of the CDR3 is TGTGCCAGCAGCCCAAGCAACAGGGGGCGTTATGGCTACACCTTC. Residues: CASSPSNRGRYGYTF. Variable domain in full (rest from reference TRBV7-2 and TRBJ1-2): GAGVSQSPSNKVTEKGKDVELRCDPISGHTALYWYRQSLGQGLEFLIYFQGNSAPDKSGLPSDRFSAERTGGSVSTLTIQRTQQEDSAVYLCASSPSNRGRYGYTFGSGTRLTVV.

The chain combines TRBV12-3 or TRBV12-4 with TRBJ2-7, with TRBD2 matching over 9 bases. The junction had 4 bases not matched to a gene; V was cut back by 6 bases and J by 4 bases. There are 13 residues in the CDR3. The CDR3 nucleotides read TGTGCCAGCAGGCTAGCGGGGTCTTACGAGCAGTACTTC. Translation: CASRLAGSYEQYF.

The chain uses TRBV3-1 (or the pseudogene TRBV3-2) and TRBJ2-7; D is unclear. Germline V gene sequence: CDR1 LGHDT, CDR2 YNNKEL (reference sequence). The CDR3 covers 13 residues. V lost 1 base and J lost 0, with 4 bases in between. The CDR3 DNA is TGTGCCAGCAGCCAAGGAAACTCCTACGAGCAGTACTTC. Protein sequence: CASSQGNSYEQYF.

The chain recombines TRBV7-6 with TRBJ2-5; either TRBD1 or TRBD2 may supply D (5 bases each). V lost 4 bases, J lost 1 base, and 16 bases lay in between. The CDR3 totals 16 residues. Germline CDR1 and CDR2: SGHVS and FNYEAQ. Here the CDR3 DNA reads TGTGCCAGCAGCTCGGTATCGGGACCGAGCCAAGAGACCCAGTACTTC. Residues: CASSSVSGPSQETQYF.

A note on this clone: The same CDR3 can be traced to other DNA sequences in this sample. This chain joins TRBV18 and TRBJ1-1, with D hard to call. Trimming cost V 2 bases and J 2 bases, with 6 bases left between them. Germline CDR1 reads KGHSH; CDR2 reads LQKENI. CDR3 length: 13 residues. The CDR3, as DNA: TGTGCCAGCTCACCAGACCTAAACACTGAAGCTTTCTTT. It yields the protein CASSPDLNTEAFF.

V and J are TRBV3-1 (or the pseudogene TRBV3-2) and TRBJ2-5, with D perhaps TRBD1 or TRBD2 (5 bases each). In germline, CDR1 is LGHDT, CDR2 YNNKEL (reference sequence). The length of the CDR3 is 11 residues. The V and J ends lost 9 bases and 3 bases respectively, with 8 bases between them. For the CDR3, the DNA is TGTGCCAGGGGGGACGAAGAGACCCAGTACTTC. Its protein product is CARGDEETQYF.

This clone was observed a handful of times. The V and J genes are TRBV7-2 and TRBJ2-4, with TRBD2 identical over 11 bases. The J segment lost 6 bases and the V segment lost 0 bases, leaving 7 bases of the junction unmatched. In germline, CDR1 is SGHTA, CDR2 FQGNSA. The CDR3 is 17 amino acids. As DNA, the CDR3 is TGTGCCAGCAGCTTAGCACTAGCGGGAGTGTCTGGAAACATTCAGTACTTC. Encoded protein: CASSLALAGVSGNIQYF.

This chain joins TRBV7-9 and TRBJ2-7, with D tentatively TRBD1 (5 bases). The germline V gene encodes CDR1 SEHNR and CDR2 FQNEAQ (reference sequence). This CDR3 has 13 amino acids. Between the trimmed V and J ends, which lost 1 base and 7 bases, there was a span of 11 bases. The CDR3 reads CASSLEGAGEQYF. DNA of the CDR3: TGTGCCAGCAGCTTAGAAGGGGCCGGGGAGCAGTACTTC. Filled out from reference TRBV7-9 and TRBJ2-7, the complete variable domain reads DTGVSQNPRHKITKRGQNVTFRCDPISEHNRLYWYRQTLGQGPEFLTYFQNEAQLEKSRLLSDRFSAERPKGSFSTLEIQRTEQGDSAMYLCASSLEGAGEQYFGPGTRLTVT.

The rearrangement links TRBV7-9 to TRBJ2-3; TRBD2 agrees at 8 bases. V lost 5 bases and J lost 11; bases outside the gene matches: 15. The germline gives CDR1 SEHNR, CDR2 FQNEAQ (reference sequence). CDR3 length equals 15 residues. The DNA of the CDR3 is TGTGCCAGCAGCGAACCGGGACTAGGCTCCTGGGGGCAGTATTTT. Translating it yields CASSEPGLGSWGQYF.

V is TRBV6-2 or TRBV6-3 and J is TRBJ1-5; D gene unclear. From germline, CDR1 is MNHEY and CDR2 SVGEGT. Trimming left V 5 bases short and J 8 bases short, with 19 bases between. This CDR3 contains 15 residues. The DNA for the CDR3 is TGTGCCAGCAGTAAATGGACGGCCGCCTTAGAGCCCCAGCATTTT. This gives the protein CASSKWTAALEPQHF.

In its sample, this clone was seen once. DNA of the CDR3: TGTGCCTCCGGAGCAGCGGGAATCAATGAGCAGTTCTTC. It translates to CASGAAGINEQFF. The chain links TRBV7-9 to TRBJ2-1, with TRBD2 matching 7 bases. This CDR3 is 13 amino acids long. Germline lookup yields CDR1 SEHNR and CDR2 FQNEAQ (reference sequence). V dropped 11 bases and J dropped 6; count of bases not matched to a gene: 10.

This chain joins TRBV10-3 and TRBJ2-1; possible D gene TRBD1, 5 bases. The CDR3 runs to 15 residues. Germline V gene sequence: CDR1 ENHRY, CDR2 SYGVKD. Trimming stripped 4 bases from V and 0 bases from J, with 10 bases between. CDR3 residues: CAISGVDSSYNEQFF. The CDR3 bases are TGTGCCATCAGTGGGGTTGACAGCTCCTACAATGAGCAGTTCTTC.